This T cell receptor (beta chain) was recorded in a study of cytomegalovirus exposure and HLA in healthy donors. PCR employed 60 Vbeta and 13 Jbeta primers. Generated by immunoSEQ multiplex PCR, the TCRdb table keeps only in-frame clones and is missing some. The sample comprises about 160,000 clones, around four fifths of which are singletons, and about 4% rests with the top ten. Germline V gene lookup returns CDR1 SNHLY and CDR2 FYNNEI. V was shortened by 1 base and J by 4 bases, with 10 bases between the two germline ends. The CDR3 contains 14 residues. The chain couples TRBV2 to TRBJ2-5, with D possibly being TRBD2 (5 bases). The sequenced sample consisted of PBMCs. This clonotype originated in a middle-aged man in good health and CMV-seropositive. CDR3 bases: TGTGCCAGCAGTGAAGGTCTAGCCGGAGAGACCCAGTACTTC. This sequence encodes CASSEGLAGETQYF.